Listed below are T cell receptor beta chains from one sample, sequenced in a study of blood T cell repertoires in COVID-19. Generated by immunoSEQ multiplex PCR, the TCRdb table keeps only in-frame clones and is missing some. The repertoire holds around 160,000 clones, approximately 80% seen once, with roughly 13% in the top ten. Specimen: peripheral blood. The receptor source for this set is a man in his fifties or sixties with active or convalescent COVID-19. Each CDR3 is given with its conserved first and last residue. Fields, in order: clone size, D gene, J gene, V gene, CDR3 protein, CDR3 DNA. A D gene is named only where the DNA matches it firmly. Size tells how often a clone was seen (once, few, many) or the class of an expanded clone, and some rows leave it out.

clone size: NA
D gene: NA
J gene: TRBJ2-7
V gene: TRBV7-2
CDR3 protein: CASSLDPGGLYEQYF
CDR3 DNA: TGTGCCAGCAGCTTAGACCCTGGCGGATTGTACGAGCAGTACTTC

clone size: once
D gene: NA
J gene: TRBJ1-1
V gene: TRBV6-5
CDR3 protein: CASSYRPGKANTEAFF
CDR3 DNA: TGTGCCAGCAGTTACCGGCCAGGGAAAGCGAACACTGAAGCTTTCTTT

clone size: NA
D gene: TRBD1
J gene: TRBJ2-1
V gene: TRBV27
CDR3 protein: CASSLWTGAYNEQFF
CDR3 DNA: TGTGCCAGCAGTTTATGGACAGGGGCTTACAATGAGCAGTTCTTC

clone size: NA
D gene: NA
J gene: TRBJ2-1
V gene: TRBV7-8
CDR3 protein: CASSLAGSSYNEQFF
CDR3 DNA: TGTGCCAGCAGCTTAGCTGGTAGCTCCTACAATGAGCAGTTCTTC

clone size: NA
D gene: NA
J gene: TRBJ2-2
V gene: TRBV21-1
CDR3 protein: CASSSRGREGRGRAGELFF
CDR3 DNA: TGTGCCAGCAGCTCCCGAGGGCGGGAGGGCCGCGGTCGCGCCGGGGAGCTGTTTTTT

clone size: NA
D gene: NA
J gene: TRBJ1-1
V gene: TRBV18
CDR3 protein: CASSRNRDTEAFF
CDR3 DNA: TGTGCCAGCTCACGAAACAGAGACACTGAAGCTTTCTTT

clone size: NA
D gene: TRBD1
J gene: TRBJ1-2
V gene: TRBV9
CDR3 protein: CASSVATGGNYGYTF
CDR3 DNA: TGTGCCAGCAGCGTAGCTACAGGGGGAAACTATGGCTACACCTTC

clone size: NA
D gene: NA
J gene: TRBJ1-4
V gene: TRBV5-1
CDR3 protein: CASSLAANEKLFF
CDR3 DNA: TGCGCCAGCAGCTTGGCGGCTAATGAAAAACTGTTTTTT

clone size: NA
D gene: NA
J gene: TRBJ2-7
V gene: TRBV27
CDR3 protein: CASSPLGRTLTYEQYF
CDR3 DNA: TGTGCCAGCAGCCCCCTGGGGAGAACACTCACCTACGAGCAGTACTTC

clone size: NA
D gene: NA
J gene: TRBJ2-2
V gene: TRBV24-1
CDR3 protein: CATRRVANEHRGVLFF
CDR3 DNA: TGTGCCACCCGGAGAGTAGCCAACGAACACCGGGGAGTGCTGTTTTTT

clone size: few
D gene: NA
J gene: TRBJ2-2
V gene: TRBV5-1
CDR3 protein: CASSLGARGSAGELFF
CDR3 DNA: TGCGCCAGCAGCTTGGGGGCGCGGGGTTCCGCCGGGGAGCTGTTTTTT

clone size: NA
D gene: NA
J gene: TRBJ2-2
V gene: TRBV5-1
CDR3 protein: CASSLAVSNTGELFF
CDR3 DNA: TGCGCCAGCAGCTTGGCAGTTTCCAACACCGGGGAGCTGTTTTTT

clone size: NA
D gene: NA
J gene: TRBJ2-3
V gene: TRBV19
CDR3 protein: CASSIKGGSTDTQYF
CDR3 DNA: TGTGCCAGTAGTATAAAGGGGGGGTCCACAGATACGCAGTATTTT

clone size: few
D gene: NA
J gene: TRBJ1-1
V gene: TRBV18
CDR3 protein: CASSPLRGYTEAFF
CDR3 DNA: TGTGCCAGCTCACCTCTGCGGGGGTACACTGAAGCTTTCTTT

clone size: NA
D gene: NA
J gene: TRBJ2-3
V gene: TRBV9
CDR3 protein: CASSFLPRAGGDTQYF
CDR3 DNA: TGTGCCAGCAGCTTCCTCCCTCGGGCTGGAGGGGATACGCAGTATTTT

clone size: NA
D gene: TRBD2
J gene: TRBJ2-3
V gene: TRBV6-2/TRBV6-3
CDR3 protein: CASSYSTSGRAESADTQYF
CDR3 DNA: TGTGCCAGCAGTTACTCCACTAGCGGGAGGGCCGAGAGCGCAGATACGCAGTATTTT

clone size: once
D gene: TRBD1
J gene: TRBJ1-4
V gene: TRBV19
CDR3 protein: CASHRGRAEKLFF
CDR3 DNA: TGTGCCAGCCACAGGGGGCGCGCTGAAAAACTGTTTTTT

clone size: NA
D gene: NA
J gene: TRBJ1-1
V gene: TRBV29-1
CDR3 protein: CSVTIHRDSEAFF
CDR3 DNA: TGCAGCGTGACTATTCACAGGGATTCTGAAGCTTTCTTT

clone size: NA
D gene: TRBD2
J gene: TRBJ2-3
V gene: TRBV28
CDR3 protein: CASRLTGLASTDTQYF
CDR3 DNA: TGTGCCAGCAGGCTAACCGGACTAGCGAGCACAGATACGCAGTATTTT

clone size: NA
D gene: TRBD2
J gene: TRBJ2-2
V gene: TRBV5-1
CDR3 protein: CASSLEAGINTGELFF
CDR3 DNA: TGCGCCAGCAGCTTGGAAGCGGGGATTAACACCGGGGAGCTGTTTTTT

clone size: NA
D gene: NA
J gene: TRBJ2-1
V gene: TRBV21-1
CDR3 protein: CASSKAGGTGAYNEQFF
CDR3 DNA: TGTGCCAGCAGCAAAGCCGGTGGGACGGGAGCCTACAATGAGCAGTTCTTC

clone size: NA
D gene: TRBD1
J gene: TRBJ1-4
V gene: TRBV27
CDR3 protein: CASGPMGQSMGALFF
CDR3 DNA: TGTGCCAGCGGCCCCATGGGACAGAGCATGGGGGCACTGTTTTTT

clone size: NA
D gene: NA
J gene: TRBJ2-2
V gene: TRBV9
CDR3 protein: CASSVDKGFVNTGELFF
CDR3 DNA: TGTGCCAGCAGCGTAGATAAGGGGTTCGTAAACACCGGGGAGCTGTTTTTT

clone size: once
D gene: NA
J gene: TRBJ1-3
V gene: TRBV5-1
CDR3 protein: CASSIQGTGNTIYF
CDR3 DNA: TGCGCCAGCAGCATCCAGGGTACTGGAAACACCATATATTTT

clone size: few
D gene: NA
J gene: TRBJ1-4
V gene: TRBV5-1
CDR3 protein: CASSLAATNEKLFF
CDR3 DNA: TGCGCCAGCAGCTTGGCAGCAACTAATGAAAAACTGTTTTTT

clone size: NA
D gene: NA
J gene: TRBJ1-2
V gene: TRBV7-2
CDR3 protein: CASSLAGAQRGSNYGYTF
CDR3 DNA: TGTGCCAGCAGCTTAGCTGGAGCACAAAGGGGATCTAACTATGGCTACACCTTC

clone size: few
D gene: NA
J gene: TRBJ2-1
V gene: TRBV11-2
CDR3 protein: CASSPRVGDEQFF
CDR3 DNA: TGTGCCAGCAGCCCCCGGGTTGGCGATGAGCAGTTCTTC

clone size: NA
D gene: NA
J gene: TRBJ1-3
V gene: TRBV7-2
CDR3 protein: CASSPSGNTIYF
CDR3 DNA: TGTGCCAGCAGCCCTTCTGGAAACACCATATATTTT

clone size: NA
D gene: NA
J gene: TRBJ2-3
V gene: TRBV29-1
CDR3 protein: CSVVPAGRTDTQYF
CDR3 DNA: TGCAGCGTCGTACCCGCGGGGCGCACAGATACGCAGTATTTT

clone size: NA
D gene: TRBD1
J gene: TRBJ1-2
V gene: TRBV18
CDR3 protein: CASSPEGTGVDYGYTF
CDR3 DNA: TGTGCCAGCTCACCAGAGGGGACAGGGGTTGACTATGGCTACACCTTC

clone size: NA
D gene: TRBD2
J gene: TRBJ2-1
V gene: TRBV5-4
CDR3 protein: CASSSGLAGGIEQFF
CDR3 DNA: TGTGCCAGCAGCTCGGGACTAGCGGGAGGGATTGAGCAGTTCTTC

clone size: once
D gene: NA
J gene: TRBJ2-1
V gene: TRBV19
CDR3 protein: CASSIEERTTNEQFF
CDR3 DNA: TGTGCCAGTAGTATAGAGGAGCGGACGACCAATGAGCAGTTCTTC

clone size: NA
D gene: NA
J gene: TRBJ1-1
V gene: TRBV19
CDR3 protein: CASSYSPGAEAFF
CDR3 DNA: TGTGCCAGTAGTTATTCACCCGGGGCTGAAGCTTTCTTT

clone size: NA
D gene: TRBD2
J gene: TRBJ2-7
V gene: TRBV2
CDR3 protein: CASSRTSGTSYEQYF
CDR3 DNA: TGTGCCAGCAGTAGAACTAGCGGGACCTCCTACGAGCAGTACTTC

clone size: NA
D gene: TRBD2
J gene: TRBJ2-1
V gene: TRBV6-5
CDR3 protein: CASSYVLAGRENEQFF
CDR3 DNA: TGTGCCAGCAGTTACGTCCTAGCGGGAAGGGAAAATGAGCAGTTCTTC

clone size: NA
D gene: TRBD2
J gene: TRBJ2-1
V gene: TRBV30
CDR3 protein: CAWKGTSGSHEQFF
CDR3 DNA: TGTGCCTGGAAGGGGACTAGCGGGTCCCATGAGCAGTTCTTC

clone size: NA
D gene: TRBD1
J gene: TRBJ1-2
V gene: TRBV7-9
CDR3 protein: CASRLWMGQGVPGGYTF
CDR3 DNA: TGTGCCAGCCGACTTTGGATGGGACAGGGGGTCCCAGGTGGCTACACCTTC

clone size: NA
D gene: NA
J gene: TRBJ2-3
V gene: TRBV20-1
CDR3 protein: CSAWQGDTQYF
CDR3 DNA: TGCAGTGCGTGGCAGGGGGATACGCAGTATTTT

clone size: few
D gene: NA
J gene: TRBJ1-6
V gene: TRBV7-2
CDR3 protein: CASSETAYNSPLHF
CDR3 DNA: TGTGCCAGCAGCGAGACAGCGTATAATTCACCCCTCCACTTT

clone size: few
D gene: NA
J gene: TRBJ2-7
V gene: TRBV7-3
CDR3 protein: CASSLFPAELAYEQYF
CDR3 DNA: TGTGCCAGCAGCTTATTCCCAGCGGAGCTTGCCTACGAGCAGTACTTC

clone size: NA
D gene: NA
J gene: TRBJ1-5
V gene: TRBV28
CDR3 protein: CASTLGGAAGNQPQHF
CDR3 DNA: TGTGCCAGCACCTTGGGAGGGGCGGCTGGCAATCAGCCCCAGCATTTT

clone size: once
D gene: TRBD2
J gene: TRBJ2-5
V gene: TRBV5-4
CDR3 protein: CASSIGTSGIQRETQYF
CDR3 DNA: TGTGCCAGCAGCATTGGGACTAGCGGGATCCAAAGGGAGACCCAGTACTTC

clone size: NA
D gene: NA
J gene: TRBJ1-6
V gene: TRBV25-1
CDR3 protein: CASTLGAANSPLHF
CDR3 DNA: TGTGCCAGCACCTTGGGCGCTGCCAATTCACCCCTCCACTTT

clone size: many
D gene: NA
J gene: TRBJ1-2
V gene: TRBV5-1
CDR3 protein: CASSLTTGFYGYTF
CDR3 DNA: TGCGCCAGCAGCTTGACGACAGGTTTCTATGGCTACACCTTC

clone size: NA
D gene: NA
J gene: TRBJ1-2
V gene: TRBV12-3/TRBV12-4
CDR3 protein: CASSFIGDGYTF
CDR3 DNA: TGTGCCAGCAGTTTTATCGGTGATGGCTACACCTTC

clone size: NA
D gene: NA
J gene: TRBJ1-1
V gene: TRBV19
CDR3 protein: CASSIGRQRFDEAFF
CDR3 DNA: TGTGCCAGTAGTATAGGGAGGCAGAGATTTGATGAAGCTTTCTTT